What follows describes a single T cell receptor beta chain. The treatment denotes: oral pan-JAK inhibitor, 5-10 mg twice daily. This record comes from a study of CD8+ T cells in alopecia areata. As the sequencing template, cDNA was produced by extracting RNA and reverse transcribing it. Generated by immunoSEQ multiplex PCR, the TCRdb table keeps only in-frame clones and is missing some. The sample carries fewer than 200,000 clones, around 60% recorded once. Trimming removed 4 bases at V and 5 bases at J, with 22 bases between. The CDR3 consists of 17 residues. Germline V gene sequence: CDR1 MNHNS, CDR2 SASEGT.

The source of this sequence is a human donor with alopecia areata. V gene TRBV6-1 combines with J gene TRBJ2-3; the D is unclear. Specimen: CD8+ T cells sorted from blood, collected at week 24, from a patient treated with tofacitinib. The CDR3: CASSGEPRENSRDTQYF. Here the CDR3 DNA reads TGTGCCAGCAGTGGAGAGCCTCGAGAGAACTCCCGAGATACGCAGTATTTT.